What follows are 18 T cell receptor beta chains derived from one specimen sequenced in a study of blood T cell repertoires in COVID-19. Produced via immunoSEQ multiplex PCR; TCRdb's table is partial and in-frame only. The table records about 240,000 clones, roughly 90% of them present only once. Sequenced: peripheral blood. These receptors were taken from a man in his sixties who had recovered from COVID-19.

This chain joins TRBV28 and TRBJ2-6, with 8 bases fitting TRBD1. Trimming cost V 6 bases and J 2 bases; bases outside gene matches: 6. The germline V gene encodes CDR1 MDHEN and CDR2 SYDVKM. The CDR3 totals 16 residues. In nucleotides, the CDR3 is TGTGCCAGCAGAGACCAGACAGGGGCTGGGGCCAACGTCCTGACTTTC. Translated: CASRDQTGAGANVLTF.

The chain has TRBV7-9 and TRBJ1-5; 7 bases line up with TRBD1. The V segment lost 5 bases and the J segment 0 bases; nucleotides outside the gene matches: 10. The CDR3 spans 17 residues. Germline-derived CDR1 and CDR2 are SEHNR and FQNEAQ (reference sequence). The CDR3 DNA is TGTGCCAGCAGCGAAGACAGGGATCACGGTAGCAATCAGCCCCAGCATTTT. Amino acid sequence: CASSEDRDHGSNQPQHF.

The chain's CDR3 is CASSTDRELNTEAFF. The CDR3 nucleotides are TGCGCCAGCAGCACAGACAGGGAGCTGAACACTGAAGCTTTCTTT. The V gene is TRBV5-1, the J gene TRBJ1-1, with 7 nucleotides matching TRBD1. CDR1 and CDR2 from the germline V gene are SGHRS and YFSETQ. V lost 4 bases, J lost 0 bases, and 6 bases stayed unmatched. The CDR3 is 15 amino acids.

This rearrangement joins TRBV19 to TRBJ1-5; D is uncertain. Germline lookup yields CDR1 LNHDA and CDR2 SQIVND (reference sequence). Between the trimmed V and J ends, which lost 8 bases and 0 bases, there was a span of 11 bases. The CDR3 spans 14 residues. In DNA form, the CDR3 reads TGTGCCAGTCGTAGGCCGGGTAGCAATCAGCCCCAGCATTTT. Protein sequence: CASRRPGSNQPQHF.

This chain links TRBV18 with TRBJ1-3; D perhaps matches TRBD1 (5 bases). The V and J ends lost 0 bases and 3 bases respectively, with 12 bases between them. Germline CDR1 KGHSH, CDR2 LQKENI. The CDR3 is 16 amino acids. As DNA, the CDR3 is TGTGCCAGCTCACCACCTTCTGGGGCCTATGGAAACACCATATATTTT. Translation: CASSPPSGAYGNTIYF. Supplemented by reference TRBV18 and TRBJ1-3, the full variable domain reads NAGVMQNPRHLVRRRGQEARLRCSPMKGHSHVYWYRQLPEEGLKFMVYLQKENIIDESGMPKERFSAEFPKEGPSILRIQQVVRGDSAAYFCASSPPSGAYGNTIYFGEGSWLTVV.

This clone was seen only once. This chain joins TRBV3-1 (or the pseudogene TRBV3-2) and TRBJ1-1; 10 bases map to TRBD1. V trimming: 6 bases; J trimming: 5 bases; junction bases outside the gene matches: 6. From germline, CDR1 is LGHDT and CDR2 YNNKEL (reference sequence). The CDR3 loop spans 14 amino acids. The CDR3 here is CASSRQGAGTEAFF. CDR3 DNA: TGTGCCAGCAGTAGACAGGGGGCAGGGACTGAAGCTTTCTTT.

This chain links TRBV24-1 with TRBJ1-2; no definite D call. CDR1 and CDR2 from the germline V gene are KGHDR and SFDVKD. CDR3 length: 16 residues. With 4 bases removed from V and 2 bases from J, the gap between germline ends came to 16 bases. The CDR3 here is CATSDPRRGANYGYTF. The CDR3 DNA reads TGTGCCACCAGTGACCCCCGCCGGGGAGCGAACTATGGCTACACCTTC.

This chain joins TRBV5-4 and TRBJ2-7, with 9 bases matching TRBD1. Germline V gene sequence: CDR1 SGHNT, CDR2 YYREEE (reference sequence). The CDR3 covers 15 residues. V trimming: 0 bases; J trimming: 6 bases; junction bases outside the gene matches: 7. The CDR3 sequence is CASSLGPGQGREQYF. Written as DNA, the CDR3 is TGTGCCAGCAGCTTGGGGCCGGGACAGGGTCGCGAGCAGTACTTC.

The V gene is TRBV5-1, the J gene TRBJ2-5, with D possibly being TRBD2 (5 bases). Deletions cut 4 bases from V and 5 bases from J, with 18 bases between. This CDR3 is built from 15 residues. Germline CDR1 SGHRS, CDR2 YFSETQ. The CDR3 spells CASSHGFIRRETQYF. The CDR3 coding sequence is TGCGCCAGCAGCCACGGATTTATAAGGAGGGAGACCCAGTACTTC. The variable domain in full, with the rest retrieved from reference TRBV5-1 and TRBJ2-5, is KAGVTQTPRYLIKTRGQQVTLSCSPISGHRSVSWYQQTPGQGLQFLFEYFSETQRNKGNFPGRFSGRQFSNSRSEMNVSTLELGDSALYLCASSHGFIRRETQYFGPGTRLLVL.

This clone was counted once. The rearrangement uses TRBV7-8 and TRBJ1-2, with a weak D call TRBD1 (5 bases). The germline gives CDR1 SGHVS, CDR2 FQNEAQ. V was clipped by 4 bases and J by 3 bases, with 12 bases between them. The CDR3 runs 14 residues. This CDR3 reads CASSSQTVDYGYTF. The CDR3 DNA is TGTGCCAGCAGCTCCCAGACAGTAGACTATGGCTACACCTTC.

In DNA form, the CDR3 reads TGTGCCAGCAGTTTTGGCCGTCTTGAAGCTTTCTTT. Residues: CASSFGRLEAFF. The rearrangement links TRBV12-3 or TRBV12-4 to TRBJ1-1; D uncertain. V lost 3 bases, J lost 7 bases, and 9 bases lay in between. The CDR3 is made up of 12 amino acids.

This chain links TRBV5-5 with TRBJ2-5; D gene ambiguous. Deletions cut 1 base from V and 0 bases from J, with 4 bases between. The germline gives CDR1 SGHKS, CDR2 YYEKEE (reference sequence). The CDR3 is 13 residues long. In nucleotides, the CDR3 is TGTGCCAGCAGCTTGTTTAACCAAGAGACCCAGTACTTC. Translation gives CASSLFNQETQYF. The entire variable domain, with the rest obtained from reference TRBV5-5 and TRBJ2-5, is as follows: DAGVTQSPTHLIKTRGQQVTLRCSPISGHKSVSWYQQVLGQGPQFIFQYYEKEERGRGNFPDRFSARQFPNYSSELNVNALLLGDSALYLCASSLFNQETQYFGPGTRLLVL.

The chain employs TRBV4-1 and TRBJ2-3; 9 nucleotides agree with TRBD2. Germline lookup yields CDR1 MGHRA and CDR2 YSYEKL. This CDR3 comprises 17 residues. With 4 bases clipped from V and 2 bases from J, the junction kept 10 bases outside the gene matches. The CDR3 nucleotides are TGCGCCAGCAGCCCCCGGGGAAGCGGGGGGATCACAGATACGCAGTATTTT. Its translation is CASSPRGSGGITDTQYF.

The gene calls are TRBV2 and TRBJ1-2, with D maybe TRBD1 (6 bases). Germline-derived CDR1 and CDR2 are SNHLY and FYNNEI. V was trimmed by 8 bases and J by 0 bases, leaving 13 bases between them. The CDR3 runs to 14 residues. CDR3 nucleotides: TGTGCCAGCGCCGACAGGATTCCTAACTATGGCTACACCTTC. Amino acid sequence: CASADRIPNYGYTF.

The chain joins TRBV6-1 to TRBJ2-7; possible D gene TRBD1, 5 bases. Germline V gene lookup returns CDR1 MNHNS and CDR2 SASEGT. The ends were cut back, 1 base at V and 7 bases at J, with 17 bases in the middle. This CDR3 has 15 residues. CDR3 nucleotides: TGTGCCAGCAGTGAAGAAAGGTCGTACAGGTATGAGCAGTACGTC. It yields the protein CASSEERSYRYEQYV.

The chain joins TRBV5-1 to TRBJ1-1, with 8 bases identical to TRBD1. The length of the CDR3 is 15 residues. J gave up 7 bases and V 7 bases, and 15 bases lay outside the gene matches. Looked up from germline, CDR1 is SGHRS and CDR2 is YFSETQ. CDR3 residues: CASLDRGQEKGEAFF. Here the CDR3 DNA reads TGCGCCAGCTTAGACCGGGGACAGGAGAAAGGTGAAGCTTTCTTT.

This clone came up once. This chain connects TRBV11-2 to TRBJ2-7, with 8 bases that match TRBD2. This CDR3 is built from 15 residues. Germline trimming cut 3 bases from V and 2 bases from J; bases unmatched to any gene: 6. Germline CDR1 and CDR2: SGHAT and FQNNGV. CDR3 bases: TGTGCCAGCAGCTTCGAGCGGGGGCTCCCCTACGAGCAGTACGTC. Its protein is CASSFERGLPYEQYV.

The chain uses TRBV12-2 and TRBJ1-5; the DNA was not compared with TRBD1, the D call given in the table. TRBV12-2 is labeled a pseudogene. CDR3 size: 15 residues. The CDR3 spells CASRLRQGSNQPQHF. The CDR3 coding sequence is TGTGCAAGTCGCTTACGACAGGGTAGCAATCAGCCCCAGCATTTT.